The 8 T cell receptor beta chains listed next were all sequenced from one sample in a study of CD4 and CD8 cells across lung adenocarcinoma regions. TCRdb reprocessed the PCR reads via MiXCR and lists one record per CDR3 protein. This table has 15,000 to 20,000 distinct CDR3 sequences, 50% appearing once. Sequencing used CD8+ T cells from the margin of a lung tumor. The receptors here all came from a male donor with lung adenocarcinoma. The CD4 and CD8 labels of this study may be unreliable.

The CDR3 is CASSQAQGFGELFF. As DNA, the CDR3 is TGTGCCAGCAGCCAAGCCCAGGGATTCGGGGAGCTGTTTTTT. This chain links TRBV3-1 with TRBJ2-2; a weak D match, TRBD1 (5 bases). Trimming stripped 1 base from V and 7 bases from J, with 10 bases between. The CDR3 has 14 amino acids. Germline V gene sequence: CDR1 LGHDT, CDR2 YNNKEL (reference sequence).

V gene TRBV10-1 combines with J gene TRBJ2-1, with TRBD1 identical over 9 bases. The CDR3 runs to 16 residues. The ends lost 3 bases at V and 8 bases at J; junction bases unmatched: 11. Germline CDR1 and CDR2: WNHNN and SYGVQD (reference sequence). This chain's CDR3 is CASSEFGQGSIDEQFF. CDR3 sequence (DNA): TGCGCCAGCAGTGAATTCGGACAGGGGAGTATCGATGAGCAGTTCTTC.

The rearrangement uses TRBV10-1 and TRBJ2-3; D is possibly TRBD2 (5 bases). Gene TRBJ2-4 matches the end of the DNA better, so the J call may be wrong. The CDR3 spans 15 residues. The germline gives CDR1 WNHNN, CDR2 SYGVQD (reference sequence). CDR3 in DNA: TGCGGCCGCGGCGCGGAGCGGTGGAGCACAGATATTCAGTACTTC. Its protein is CGRGAERWSTDIQYF.

In the case of this clonotype: A read error may account for a junction end that differs from germline. The J gene is TRBJ2-3, the V gene TRBV6-1; 7 nucleotides line up with TRBD1. Per germline, CDR1 MNHNS and CDR2 SASEGT. The CDR3 consists of 14 residues. CDR3 coding DNA: TGTGCCAGCAGGGGACAGCGAGGCACAGATACTCAGTATTTC. Translating gives CASRGQRGTDTQYF.

The rearrangement uses TRBV10-3 and TRBJ2-3; 8 nucleotides align to TRBD2. Germline CDR1 and CDR2: ENHRY and SYGVKD. The CDR3 spans 11 residues. The V segment lost 7 bases and the J segment 14 bases; nucleotides outside the gene matches: 8. The CDR3 DNA sequence: TGTGCCATCATGAGCGGGAGAATGCCGTATTTT. Translated: CAIMSGRMPYF.

This clonotype appeared many times. This sequence joins TRBV6-1 and TRBJ1-3, with 9 bases lining up with TRBD1. Germline V gene lookup returns CDR1 MNHNS and CDR2 SASEGT. This CDR3 has 16 amino acids. Losses at the gene ends were 5 bases for V and 8 bases for J; bases not matched to a gene: 13. DNA for the CDR3: TGTGCCAGCAGTCGAAACCGGGACAGGGTTAGGCACACCATATATTTT. Translated, it gives CASSRNRDRVRHTIYF.

The genes are TRBV5-1 and TRBJ2-2, with D perhaps matching TRBD1 or TRBD2 (5 bases each). Trimming cost V 1 base and J 6 bases, with 10 bases left between them. The length of the CDR3 is 14 residues. Per germline, CDR1 SGHRS and CDR2 YFSETQ. The DNA for the CDR3 is TGCGCCAGCAGCTTGTTTTTGGGGGCCGGGGAGCTGTTTTTT. Its protein is CASSLFLGAGELFF.

This chain links TRBV11-2 with TRBJ2-5, with 9 bases lining up with TRBD1. Near its end, the DNA agrees better with TRBJ2-7, so the J call may be wrong. Germline assignment: CDR1 SGHAT and CDR2 FQNNGV. The CDR3 contains 15 residues. DNA for the CDR3: TGTGCCAGCCGACCAGGGGGACAGGGCACATACGAGCAGTACTTC. Translation gives CASRPGGQGTYEQYF.